Detailed here is one TCR beta chain. This entry belongs to a study of PD-1 blockade in mismatch repair-deficient tumors. This CDR3 comprises 16 residues. After removal of 4 bases from V and 6 bases from J, the junction contained 10 bases not matched to a gene. Germline V gene lookup returns CDR1 SEHNR and CDR2 FQNEAQ (reference sequence). Assay used: immunoSEQ multiplex PCR; TCRdb lists only in-frame clones, some missing. The sample yields tens of thousands of clones, about 85% seen once. The V gene is TRBV7-9, the J gene TRBJ1-2, with TRBD1 matching 11 bases. This receptor was taken from an adult with mismatch repair-deficient cancer. The material was peripheral blood, obtained 12 weeks after starting pembrolizumab. This CDR3 reads CASSSPRTGGSNGYTF. The CDR3 DNA reads TGTGCCAGCAGCTCCCCTAGGACAGGGGGCTCTAATGGCTACACCTTC. The whole variable domain, remainder taken from reference TRBV7-9 and TRBJ1-2, is DTGVSQNPRHKITKRGQNVTFRCDPISEHNRLYWYRQTLGQGPEFLTYFQNEAQLEKSRLLSDRFSAERPKGSFSTLEIQRTEQGDSAMYLCASSSPRTGGSNGYTFGSGTRLTVV.